This T cell receptor (beta chain) is from a study of T cell responses to AZD1222 COVID-19 vaccine. Across the whole study: Pooling was applied to second doses at about 4 or about 12 weeks. Overall study findings and caveats: Most donors were white British, females outnumbered males, and clonal diversity was possibly underestimated. CD4 TCRs associated with vaccination spanned spike, dominating at 160-218 and 743-854. None of the repertoires were sampled until the peak T cell response had passed.

Clones were read by immunoSEQ multiplex PCR, and TCRdb kept only the in-frame ones, dropping some. The data contain about 160,000 clones, about nine tenths of them singletons. Trimming removed 5 bases at V and 2 bases at J, with 10 bases between. From germline, CDR1 is SEHNR and CDR2 FQNEAQ (reference sequence). The CDR3 covers 13 residues. Comment on this clone: Its specificity is unknown.

The clonotype originates from an adult in good health. J is TRBJ2-7 and V is TRBV7-9; D is unresolved. The sample consisted of peripheral blood, taken on day 0 of AZD1222 vaccination. The CDR3 bases are TGTGCCAGCAGCCTGACTGAAGCCTACGAGCAGTACTTC. It yields the protein CASSLTEAYEQYF.